This is a list of T cell receptor beta chains from one sample in a study of shared clonotypes between healthy human individuals. Profiling relied on immunoSEQ multiplex PCR, and the TCRdb table lists in-frame clones only, not all of them. The table includes 780,000 or so clones, roughly 72% detected once. What was sequenced was memory CD4+ T cells sorted from blood. These receptors were collected from a woman under 40 in good health. Both conserved end residues are part of each CDR3. Fields, in order: V gene, D gene, clone size, CDR3 length, J gene, CDR3 DNA, CDR3 protein. A D gene is named only where the DNA matches it firmly. The size field is filled for only some rows; it gives once, few, many or a size class.

v_call: TRBV19; d_call: TRBD2; clone_size: .; cdr3_length: 16; j_call: TRBJ2-1; cdr3_nt: TGTGCCAGTAGTACCCCCAGCGGGAGCTCCTACAATGAGCAGTTCTTC; cdr3_aa: CASSTPSGSSYNEQFF
v_call: TRBV4-2; d_call: .; clone_size: .; cdr3_length: 16; j_call: TRBJ1-1; cdr3_nt: TGTGCCAGCAGCCTCGACACTACACGAACGGGGACTGAAGCTTTCTTT; cdr3_aa: CASSLDTTRTGTEAFF
v_call: TRBV28; d_call: .; clone_size: once; cdr3_length: 13; j_call: TRBJ2-6; cdr3_nt: TGTGCCAGTATGGGTGCTGGGGCCAACGTCCTGACTTTC; cdr3_aa: CASMGAGANVLTF
v_call: TRBV5-5; d_call: .; clone_size: .; cdr3_length: 13; j_call: TRBJ2-7; cdr3_nt: TGTGCCAGCAGCTTCCGGGACGTCGACGAGCAGTACTTC; cdr3_aa: CASSFRDVDEQYF
v_call: TRBV4-1; d_call: TRBD2; clone_size: .; cdr3_length: 17; j_call: TRBJ2-7; cdr3_nt: TGCGCCAGCAGCCACGCGATTAGCGGGAGTTTGCCCTACGAGCAGTACTTC; cdr3_aa: CASSHAISGSLPYEQYF
v_call: TRBV5-6; d_call: TRBD2; clone_size: .; cdr3_length: 15; j_call: TRBJ2-3; cdr3_nt: TGTGCCAGCAGCTTCCGGACTAGCGACACAGATACGCAGTATTTT; cdr3_aa: CASSFRTSDTDTQYF
v_call: TRBV6-1; d_call: TRBD1; clone_size: .; cdr3_length: 14; j_call: TRBJ2-7; cdr3_nt: TGTGCCAGCAGTGCCGACAGGGGGCTTTTCGAGCAGTACTTC; cdr3_aa: CASSADRGLFEQYF
v_call: TRBV5-1; d_call: .; clone_size: .; cdr3_length: 17; j_call: TRBJ1-5; cdr3_nt: TGCGCCAGCAGCTTTAAGCCAGAGAGACATAGCAATCAGCCCCAGCATTTT; cdr3_aa: CASSFKPERHSNQPQHF
v_call: TRBV30; d_call: .; clone_size: .; cdr3_length: 12; j_call: TRBJ1-2; cdr3_nt: TGTGCCTGGAGTGGGCAGGGTGGCGGCTACACCTTC; cdr3_aa: CAWSGQGGGYTF
v_call: TRBV5-1; d_call: .; clone_size: few; cdr3_length: 15; j_call: TRBJ2-2; cdr3_nt: TGCGCCAGCAGCTTTCAACAGTCGAACACCGGGGAGCTGTTTTTT; cdr3_aa: CASSFQQSNTGELFF
v_call: TRBV5-1; d_call: .; clone_size: once; cdr3_length: 15; j_call: TRBJ2-7; cdr3_nt: TGCGCCAGCAGCTTGGGTACTACTAGCTCCTACGAGCAGTACTTC; cdr3_aa: CASSLGTTSSYEQYF
v_call: TRBV5-1; d_call: .; clone_size: .; cdr3_length: 13; j_call: TRBJ1-2; cdr3_nt: TGCGCCAGCAGCTCATCCGGGAACTATGGCTACACCTTC; cdr3_aa: CASSSSGNYGYTF
v_call: TRBV6-1; d_call: TRBD1; clone_size: .; cdr3_length: 14; j_call: TRBJ2-5; cdr3_nt: TGTGCCAGCAGCCACCCAGGGGGACGGGAGACCCAGTACTTC; cdr3_aa: CASSHPGGRETQYF
v_call: TRBV29-1; d_call: TRBD1; clone_size: .; cdr3_length: 17; j_call: TRBJ2-5; cdr3_nt: TGCAGCGTAGATATAGACCACGACAGGGGGCCTCAGGGGACCCAGTACTTC; cdr3_aa: CSVDIDHDRGPQGTQYF
v_call: TRBV5-1; d_call: TRBD1; clone_size: .; cdr3_length: 13; j_call: TRBJ2-7; cdr3_nt: TGCGCCAGCAGCTTGGAAGGGACAGGGGGGCAGTACTTC; cdr3_aa: CASSLEGTGGQYF
v_call: TRBV2; d_call: .; clone_size: .; cdr3_length: 15; j_call: TRBJ1-1; cdr3_nt: TGTGCCAGCAGCCGTCACGCTAGGGAGAACACTGAAGCTTTCTTT; cdr3_aa: CASSRHARENTEAFF
v_call: TRBV5-1; d_call: .; clone_size: .; cdr3_length: 13; j_call: TRBJ2-7; cdr3_nt: TGCGCCAGCAGCCCTGGACTGAACTACGAGCAGTACTTC; cdr3_aa: CASSPGLNYEQYF
v_call: TRBV19; d_call: .; clone_size: .; cdr3_length: 12; j_call: TRBJ2-7; cdr3_nt: TGTGCCAGTACCCCACCTAAATACGAGCAGTACTTC; cdr3_aa: CASTPPKYEQYF
v_call: TRBV10-3; d_call: .; clone_size: .; cdr3_length: 13; j_call: TRBJ2-1; cdr3_nt: TGTGCCATCACGAGAGGTAGCTACAATGAGCAGTTCTTC; cdr3_aa: CAITRGSYNEQFF
v_call: TRBV2; d_call: .; clone_size: .; cdr3_length: 13; j_call: TRBJ1-1; cdr3_nt: TGTGCCAGCAGTGCAAACATAAACACTGAAGCTTTCTTT; cdr3_aa: CASSANINTEAFF
v_call: TRBV28; d_call: .; clone_size: many; cdr3_length: 16; j_call: TRBJ1-5; cdr3_nt: TGTGCCAGCAGACGAGAAGGGGCAGGGGTTTATCAGCCCCAGCATTTT; cdr3_aa: CASRREGAGVYQPQHF
v_call: TRBV5-1; d_call: .; clone_size: .; cdr3_length: 14; j_call: TRBJ2-3; cdr3_nt: TGCGCCAGCAGCTTGGGCGGCGTTGGAGATACGCAGTATTTT; cdr3_aa: CASSLGGVGDTQYF
v_call: TRBV5-1; d_call: .; clone_size: .; cdr3_length: 15; j_call: TRBJ2-7; cdr3_nt: TGCGCCAGCAGCTTTGAGTTACACCCCTCCTACGAGCAGTACTTC; cdr3_aa: CASSFELHPSYEQYF
v_call: TRBV11-2; d_call: .; clone_size: few; cdr3_length: 13; j_call: TRBJ1-5; cdr3_nt: TGTGCCAGCAGCCAAGATCCCGGCGGTCCCCAGCATTTT; cdr3_aa: CASSQDPGGPQHF
v_call: TRBV29-1; d_call: TRBD1; clone_size: .; cdr3_length: 16; j_call: TRBJ2-5; cdr3_nt: TGCAGCGTTGAAGGGGGACAGCTAAGGATACAAGAGACCCAGTACTTC; cdr3_aa: CSVEGGQLRIQETQYF
v_call: TRBV6-6; d_call: .; clone_size: .; cdr3_length: 13; j_call: TRBJ1-1; cdr3_nt: TGTGCCAGCAGGGTCGGATTGAACACTGAAGCTTTCTTT; cdr3_aa: CASRVGLNTEAFF
v_call: TRBV7-9; d_call: .; clone_size: .; cdr3_length: 17; j_call: TRBJ1-2; cdr3_nt: TGTGCCAGCACCGTCTGGCTCCCTAACAGCCCCAGGGGTGGCTACACCTTC; cdr3_aa: CASTVWLPNSPRGGYTF
v_call: TRBV6-1; d_call: TRBD1; clone_size: .; cdr3_length: 15; j_call: TRBJ2-7; cdr3_nt: TGTGCCAGCAGTCCCCGGACAGGGGGCTTTCCCGAGCAGTACTTC; cdr3_aa: CASSPRTGGFPEQYF
v_call: TRBV27; d_call: .; clone_size: once; cdr3_length: 16; j_call: TRBJ2-3; cdr3_nt: TGTGCCAGCAACCCAAGGCCTGGGAGCCCACCAGATACGCAGTATTTT; cdr3_aa: CASNPRPGSPPDTQYF
v_call: TRBV6-1; d_call: TRBD1; clone_size: .; cdr3_length: 14; j_call: TRBJ1-5; cdr3_nt: TGTGCCAGCAGGGACAGGAATAGCAATCAGCCCCAGCATTTT; cdr3_aa: CASRDRNSNQPQHF
v_call: TRBV5-1; d_call: TRBD2; clone_size: .; cdr3_length: 15; j_call: TRBJ2-7; cdr3_nt: TGCGCCAGCAGCTTGGGGGGCGGGAGTCCCTACGAGCAGTACTTC; cdr3_aa: CASSLGGGSPYEQYF
v_call: TRBV18; d_call: .; clone_size: .; cdr3_length: 12; j_call: TRBJ2-7; cdr3_nt: TGTGCCAGCTCACCATCTACCTACGAGCAGTACTTC; cdr3_aa: CASSPSTYEQYF
v_call: TRBV27; d_call: TRBD2; clone_size: .; cdr3_length: 24; j_call: TRBJ2-6; cdr3_nt: TGTGCCAGCAGTCCAACCGTGACAGCGACCGGGACTAGCGGGAAGTTTTATGGGGCCAACGTCCTGACTTTC; cdr3_aa: CASSPTVTATGTSGKFYGANVLTF
v_call: TRBV5-1; d_call: .; clone_size: .; cdr3_length: 15; j_call: TRBJ1-1; cdr3_nt: TGCGCCAGCAGCTTCGGGACCTTACTGAACACTGAAGCTTTCTTT; cdr3_aa: CASSFGTLLNTEAFF
v_call: TRBV10-3; d_call: .; clone_size: .; cdr3_length: 12; j_call: TRBJ2-5; cdr3_nt: TGTGCCATCAGTGAGCGAGGAGAGACCCAGTACTTC; cdr3_aa: CAISERGETQYF
v_call: TRBV7-2; d_call: TRBD1; clone_size: .; cdr3_length: 14; j_call: TRBJ1-2; cdr3_nt: TGTGCCAGCACCGATGTCTGGACAGGGGATGGCTACACCTTC; cdr3_aa: CASTDVWTGDGYTF
v_call: TRBV5-1; d_call: .; clone_size: .; cdr3_length: 16; j_call: TRBJ2-2; cdr3_nt: TGCGCCAGCAGCTTGGTTTTTAGCGCGAACACCGGGGAGCTGTTTTTT; cdr3_aa: CASSLVFSANTGELFF
v_call: TRBV6-5; d_call: .; clone_size: few; cdr3_length: 12; j_call: TRBJ2-7; cdr3_nt: TGTGCCAGCAGAGGGACCTCCTACGAGCAGTACTTC; cdr3_aa: CASRGTSYEQYF
v_call: TRBV9; d_call: TRBD2; clone_size: .; cdr3_length: 14; j_call: TRBJ2-5; cdr3_nt: TGTGCCAGCAGCGCAGCGGGAGGAGGGGAGACCCAGTACTTC; cdr3_aa: CASSAAGGGETQYF
v_call: TRBV2; d_call: .; clone_size: .; cdr3_length: 15; j_call: TRBJ1-3; cdr3_nt: TGTGCCAGCAGTGTGGAAGTCAGTGCTGGAAACACCATATATTTT; cdr3_aa: CASSVEVSAGNTIYF
v_call: TRBV6-6; d_call: .; clone_size: few; cdr3_length: 11; j_call: TRBJ2-1; cdr3_nt: TGTGCCAGCAGCCCCGAGGTTGAGCAGTTCTTC; cdr3_aa: CASSPEVEQFF
v_call: TRBV5-3; d_call: TRBD1; clone_size: .; cdr3_length: 13; j_call: TRBJ1-1; cdr3_nt: TGTGCCTGTAAAGACAGGGTCGGCACTGAAGCTTTCTTT; cdr3_aa: CACKDRVGTEAFF
v_call: TRBV6-1; d_call: .; clone_size: .; cdr3_length: 13; j_call: TRBJ2-2; cdr3_nt: TGTGCCAGCGGGGCAGGGAGGACCGGGGAGCTGTTTTTT; cdr3_aa: CASGAGRTGELFF